This T cell receptor (beta chain) was observed in a study of T cell repertoires in cytomegalovirus infection (dated by TCRdb to the late 2010s). Turning to the overall study: Peptide stimulations targeted recently identified HLA-C-restricted CMV epitopes, whose presentation resists viral immunomodulation, together with well-studied HLA-B-restricted epitopes. Donor HLA type was relevant to the analysis, as public TCR beta signatures indicated carriage of CMV infection together with the matching HLA type.

Instrument used: Illumina HiSeq 1500. TCRdb trimmed public reads at Q25 via fastp, called clones via MiXCR and kept in-frame beta chains. All rows with the same CDR3 protein become a single entry with the most common DNA and genes. For this sample the table gives fewer than 1,000,000 distinct CDR3 sequences, of which 30% to 40% were detected only once. Of the sample, roughly 13% falls within the top ten clones. Worth noting for this clonotype: Its antigen is unknown. No qualities accompany the bases; no much larger clone lies one base away.

General findings and caveats noted by the study authors: The ex vivo response was dominated by HLA-C-restricted CMV-specific TCR beta clonotypes, which also provided the single most frequent clonotype in two of eight donors. In both this cohort and an independent cohort of 350 to 400 donors, the cumulative frequency of public TCR beta family members distinguished carriers of CMV infection plus the relevant HLA type.

The treatment or condition label on this specimen signifies: in vitro stimulation with specific CMV peptide epitopes to enrich CMV-specific T cells. The clonotype comes from a human donor in good health (CMV status not recorded). Some clones in this sample may be carry-over from other donors' samples. This material consisted of cultured CD8+ T cells from PBMCs, taken from culture after CMV antigen stimulation.

DNA sequence: TGTGCCAGCAGTCCCGCTACGGGGGGCGTCTTCTATGAGCAGTTCTTC. It encodes CASSPATGGVFYEQFF. Here the chain combines TRBV27 and TRBJ2-1, with a tentative D gene TRBD2 over 7 matching bases. V drops 5 bases and J drops 8 bases, leaving 22 bases in between. CDR1 MNHEY and CDR2 SMNVEV are derived from the germline V gene (reference sequence). Including cysteine and phenylalanine, the CDR3 has 16 amino acids. Solely the CDR3 DNA is kept, with 48 bases framed from the first base.